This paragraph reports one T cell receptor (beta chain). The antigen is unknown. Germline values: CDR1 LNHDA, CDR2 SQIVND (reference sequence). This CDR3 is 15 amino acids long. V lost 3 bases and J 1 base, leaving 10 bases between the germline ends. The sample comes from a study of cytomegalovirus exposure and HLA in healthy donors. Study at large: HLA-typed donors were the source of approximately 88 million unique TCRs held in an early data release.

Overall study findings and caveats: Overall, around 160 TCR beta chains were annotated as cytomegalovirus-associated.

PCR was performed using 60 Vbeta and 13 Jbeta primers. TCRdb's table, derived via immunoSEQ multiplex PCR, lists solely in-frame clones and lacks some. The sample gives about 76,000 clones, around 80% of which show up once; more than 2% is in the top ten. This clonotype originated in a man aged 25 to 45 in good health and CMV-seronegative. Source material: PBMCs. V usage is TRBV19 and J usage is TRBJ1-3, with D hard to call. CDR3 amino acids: CASSMSESSGNTIYF. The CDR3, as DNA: TGTGCCAGTAGTATGAGCGAGAGTTCTGGAAACACCATATATTTT.